This section outlines one TCR beta chain sequence together with its context. Its antigen is currently unknown. Germline CDR1 and CDR2: SGHDT and YYEEEE. Trimming stripped 1 base from V and 0 bases from J, with 8 bases between. The CDR3 contains 15 residues. These data belong to a study of post-analysis software for immune sequencing data. Study-wide results and limits: Controls showed lower frequencies than patients for four to six TRBV segments, and TRBV5-6, TRBV5-1 and TRBV20-1 were among these.

Carried by the TCR beta cDNA libraries were unique molecular identifiers. TCRdb itself ran the PCR reads through MiXCR, one entry per CDR3 protein. The data contain approximately 730,000 distinct CDR3 sequences, about 43% of them singletons. This TCR was recovered from a girl aged 5 to 17 with multiple sclerosis. The genes are TRBV5-6 and TRBJ1-3; D not resolved. The sample was blood. The CDR3 nucleotides read TGTGCCAGCAGCTTGTTTGGCAGCTCTGGAAACACCATATATTTT. This translates into CASSLFGSSGNTIYF.